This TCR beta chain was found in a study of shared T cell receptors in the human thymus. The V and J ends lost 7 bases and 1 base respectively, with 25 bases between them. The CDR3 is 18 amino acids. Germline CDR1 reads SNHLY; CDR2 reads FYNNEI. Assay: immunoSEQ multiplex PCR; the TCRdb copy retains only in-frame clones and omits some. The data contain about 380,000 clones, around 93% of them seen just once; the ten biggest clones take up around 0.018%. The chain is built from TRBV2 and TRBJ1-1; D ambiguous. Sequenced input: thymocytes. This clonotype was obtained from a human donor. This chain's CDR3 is CASTLDPPTMYQNTEAFF. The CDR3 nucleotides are TGTGCCAGCACCCTAGACCCCCCTACGATGTACCAGAACACTGAAGCTTTCTTT.